The 31 T cell receptor beta chains given below trace back to one sample, sequenced in a study of cytomegalovirus exposure and HLA in healthy donors. The PCR made use of 60 Vbeta and 13 Jbeta primers. TCRdb keeps only in-frame clones here, not all; method: immunoSEQ multiplex PCR. The sample gives 150,000 to 200,000 clones, approximately 84% of which show up once; 0.25% to 0.3% is in the top ten. The sequenced sample consisted of PBMCs. These receptors were obtained from a boy between 10 and 17 years old in good health and CMV-seronegative.

The rearrangement joins TRBV27 to TRBJ2-1; 15 bases align to TRBD2. The CDR3 spans 17 residues. CDR1 and CDR2 from the germline V gene are MNHEY and SMNVEV (reference sequence). V shed 5 bases and J 5 bases; nucleotides not matched to a gene: 7. DNA of the CDR3: TGTGCCAGCAGTCACCGGACTAGCGGGAGGGTCCACAATGAGCAGTTCTTC. Translated: CASSHRTSGRVHNEQFF.

This chain uses TRBV20-1 with TRBJ2-1; D not resolved. CDR3 size: 11 residues. V gave up 6 bases and J gave up 5 bases, with 8 bases separating them. CDR1 and CDR2 (germline): DFQATT, SNEGSKA (reference sequence). CDR3 sequence reads: CSAPDDNEQFF. CDR3 nucleotides: TGCAGTGCCCCAGATGACAATGAGCAGTTCTTC.

The genes are TRBV6-5 and TRBJ1-3; maybe TRBD1 (6 bases). This CDR3 comprises 15 residues. V was pared by 6 bases and J by 0 bases, with 12 bases between. In germline, CDR1 is MNHEY, CDR2 SVGAGI. The CDR3 loop is CASSRTAISGNTIYF. For the CDR3, the DNA is TGTGCCAGCAGCCGGACAGCCATCTCTGGAAACACCATATATTTT.

The chain has TRBV7-9 and TRBJ1-4, with TRBD1 matching over 7 bases. The germline CDR1 and CDR2 sequences are SEHNR and FQNEAQ (reference sequence). The ends lost 3 bases at V and 8 bases at J; junction bases unmatched: 12. The CDR3 has 16 amino acids. CDR3 nucleotides: TGTGCCAGCAGCTTCCGACAGGGCCGTTCGGACGAAAAACTGTTTTTT. Amino acid sequence: CASSFRQGRSDEKLFF.

This clone was recorded once. The rearrangement uses TRBV29-1 and TRBJ1-4; 10 positions agree with TRBD1. V lost 6 bases to trimming and J lost 8 bases; unmatched junction nucleotides: 12. The CDR3 covers 15 residues. The germline gives CDR1 SQVTM, CDR2 ANQGSEA. CDR3 coding DNA: TGCAGCGTCGGAGTACCGGGACAGGGGCACGAAAAACTGTTTTTT. It translates to CSVGVPGQGHEKLFF.

This clone showed up just once. This chain joins TRBV30 and TRBJ1-2, with D hard to call. Germline V gene data show CDR1 as GTSNPN and CDR2 as SVGIG (reference sequence). Trimming shortened V by 3 bases and J by 7 bases, and 9 bases separated the two germline ends. The CDR3 consists of 11 residues. CDR3 DNA: TGTGCCTGGAGGGCGGGAGGTGGCTACACCTTC. This encodes CAWRAGGGYTF.

This CDR3 reads CASMRQSLTNYGYTF. Written as DNA, the CDR3 is TGTGCCAGCATGAGACAGAGCTTAACTAACTATGGCTACACCTTC. The rearrangement links TRBV6-1 to TRBJ1-2, with D perhaps matching TRBD1 (5 bases). The V gene's germline CDR1 is MNHNS and CDR2 SASEGT. Trimming took off 7 bases at V and 0 bases at J, with 15 bases between the two ends. The CDR3 covers 15 residues.

V is TRBV5-8 and J is TRBJ2-1; 8 nucleotides match TRBD1. CDR3 size: 15 residues. V lost 2 bases and J lost 3; bases outside the gene matches: 4. The V gene's germline CDR1 is SGHTS and CDR2 YDEGEE. Here the CDR3 reads CASSFTGGYYNEQFF. CDR3 DNA sequence: TGTGCCAGCAGCTTTACAGGGGGTTACTACAATGAGCAGTTCTTC.

The chain employs TRBV7-2 and TRBJ2-7; 9 positions match TRBD2. V was pared by 1 base and J by 0 bases, with 4 bases of the junction left unmatched. Looked up from germline, CDR1 is SGHTA and CDR2 is FQGNSA. The CDR3 loop spans 16 amino acids. CDR3 bases: TGTGCCAGCAGCTTAGAGCAGCGGGGGGCCTCCTACGAGCAGTACTTC. Protein: CASSLEQRGASYEQYF.

This clone is a singleton in its sample. This chain joins TRBV5-1 and TRBJ1-4, with D perhaps matching TRBD1 (5 bases). Trimming cost V 0 bases and J 8 bases, with 14 bases left between them. Germline V gene sequence: CDR1 SGHRS, CDR2 YFSETQ. The CDR3 sequence is 15 residues long. CDR3 residues: CASSLDGRAGEKLFF. For the CDR3, the DNA is TGCGCCAGCAGCTTGGATGGCAGGGCGGGGGAAAAACTGTTTTTT.

The chain joins TRBV19 to TRBJ1-6; D gene unclear. The ends were cut back, 1 base at V and 12 bases at J, with 4 bases in the middle. Germline CDR1 LNHDA, CDR2 SQIVND (reference sequence). CDR3 length: 11 amino acids. CDR3 DNA: TGTGCCAGTAGTATAGCGGGACCCCTCCACTTT. Protein product: CASSIAGPLHF.

The chain is built from TRBV5-1 and TRBJ1-3; D call uncertain. V lost 2 bases to trimming and J lost 0 bases, with 6 bases between them. CDR1 SGHRS and CDR2 YFSETQ come from the germline V gene. The CDR3 has 14 amino acids. The CDR3, as DNA: TGCGCCAGCAGCTTAAAACACTCTGGAAACACCATATATTTT. Encoded protein: CASSLKHSGNTIYF.

The chain is built from TRBV28 and TRBJ1-2, with TRBD1 as a possible D gene (5 bases). Trimming took off 11 bases at V and 6 bases at J, with 13 bases between the two ends. This CDR3 is 11 amino acids long. Germline V CDR1 and CDR2: MDHEN, SYDVKM. As DNA, the CDR3 is TGTGCCGCGGGGCATTTGGATGGCTACACCTTC. Residues: CAAGHLDGYTF.

Here the CDR3 reads CASSQGFGRSITEAFF. CDR3 nucleotides: TGCGCCAGCAGCCAAGGATTCGGCAGGTCTATAACTGAAGCTTTCTTT. This chain links TRBV4-1 with TRBJ1-1; D is unresolved. Trimming removed 1 base at V and 5 bases at J, with 17 bases between. Germline-derived CDR1 and CDR2 are MGHRA and YSYEKL. The CDR3 contains 16 residues.

The chain links TRBV27 to TRBJ2-1, with 7 bases matching TRBD2. CDR3 length equals 14 residues. Germline V gene lookup returns CDR1 MNHEY and CDR2 SMNVEV (reference sequence). Trimming removed 4 bases from V and 5 bases from J; junction bases left unmatched: 5. The CDR3 DNA reads TGTGCCAGCAGTTGGCTAGCGGACGACAATGAGCAGTTCTTC. Protein product: CASSWLADDNEQFF.

This clone was picked up one time. The chain recombines TRBV7-6 with TRBJ2-3; D gene unclear. The CDR3 spans 18 residues. From germline, CDR1 is SGHVS and CDR2 FNYEAQ. V gave up 3 bases and J gave up 1 base, with 20 bases separating them. In nucleotides, the CDR3 is TGTGCCAGCAGCTTGGGCTTTTCGTCTTGGGCCCGCACAGATACGCAGTATTTT. Amino acid sequence: CASSLGFSSWARTDTQYF.

The CDR3 bases are TGTGCCAGTAAGAGGTCTAGCGGAATGGGGGAGCAGTTCTTC. This sequence encodes CASKRSSGMGEQFF. V and J are TRBV19 and TRBJ2-1, with 7 bases lining up with TRBD2. The CDR3 runs 14 residues. Germline V gives CDR1 LNHDA, CDR2 SQIVND (reference sequence). V lost 7 bases and J lost 10; bases outside the gene matches: 13.

This chain connects TRBV30 to TRBJ2-7, with no clear D. V lost 3 bases to trimming and J lost 3 bases, with 9 bases between them. In germline, CDR1 is GTSNPN, CDR2 SVGIG (reference sequence). There are 12 residues in the CDR3. The CDR3 sequence: CAWSEAVYEQYF. The CDR3 DNA is TGTGCCTGGAGCGAGGCAGTCTACGAGCAGTACTTC.

The V and J genes are TRBV19 and TRBJ2-7; TRBD2 agrees at 12 bases. Germline V gene lookup returns CDR1 LNHDA and CDR2 SQIVND (reference sequence). This CDR3 is built from 14 residues. With 6 bases clipped from V and 3 bases from J, the junction kept 3 bases outside the gene matches. The CDR3 DNA sequence: TGTGCCAGTAGAAGACTAGCGGGGGACTACGAGCAGTACTTC. It is translated as CASRRLAGDYEQYF.

The V gene is TRBV18, the J gene TRBJ2-1; 8 bases are a match to TRBD2. The J segment lost 5 bases and the V segment lost 3 bases, leaving 9 bases of the junction unmatched. Germline CDR1 reads KGHSH; CDR2 reads LQKENI. This CDR3 has 16 amino acids. CDR3: CASSPFREGYNNEQFF. CDR3 nucleotide sequence: TGTGCCAGCTCACCCTTTCGGGAGGGTTATAACAATGAGCAGTTCTTC.

The V call is TRBV5-6, the J call TRBJ2-7; TRBD1 aligns across 8 bases. This CDR3 has 14 amino acids. Germline V gene sequence: CDR1 SGHDT, CDR2 YYEEEE. The ends lost 4 bases at V and 3 bases at J; junction bases unmatched: 6. The CDR3 loop reads CASSRRTGIYEQYF. The CDR3 DNA sequence: TGTGCCAGCAGCCGACGGACAGGGATCTACGAGCAGTACTTC.

The V gene is TRBV7-8, the J gene TRBJ2-7; 9 bases are shared with TRBD2. This CDR3 is 16 amino acids long. The V gene end was trimmed by 4 bases and the J gene end by 0 bases; junction bases not matched to a gene: 7. Germline CDR1 reads SGHVS; CDR2 reads FQNEAQ. The CDR3 DNA reads as TGTGCCAGCAGCTACCTAGCGGGGCAAAGCTCCTACGAGCAGTACTTC. Translating gives CASSYLAGQSSYEQYF.

The chain employs TRBV7-2 and TRBJ2-3, with a weak D call TRBD1 (6 bases). V was trimmed by 4 bases and J by 1 base, leaving 12 bases between them. Per the germline V gene, CDR1 is SGHTA and CDR2 is FQGNSA. The CDR3 is 15 amino acids. CDR3 bases: TGTGCCAGCAGCTCCAGGGGTTACGGCACAGATACGCAGTATTTT. Its translation: CASSSRGYGTDTQYF.

CDR3 residues: CASNRGGGGYTF. As DNA, the CDR3 is TGTGCCAGCAATAGGGGGGGTGGCGGCTACACCTTC. The chain links TRBV6-5 to TRBJ1-2, with D perhaps matching TRBD1 (6 bases). Germline V CDR1 and CDR2: MNHEY, SVGAGI. Deletions cut 7 bases from V and 8 bases from J, with 14 bases between. This CDR3 contains 12 residues.

This chain joins TRBV19 and TRBJ1-6, with D possibly being TRBD1 (6 bases). The CDR3 loop spans 15 amino acids. Trimming removed 6 bases at V and 3 bases at J, with 12 bases between. Germline values: CDR1 LNHDA, CDR2 SQIVND (reference sequence). Here the CDR3 DNA reads TGTGCCAGTAGACCCCAGGACAGCTATAATTCACCCCTCCACTTT. Amino acids: CASRPQDSYNSPLHF.

The genes are TRBV7-2 and TRBJ1-1; D is uncertain. V was cut by 6 bases and J by 10 bases, with 15 bases left in between. Germline CDR1 is SGHTA and CDR2 is FQGNSA. This CDR3 contains 12 residues. CDR3 sequence reads: CASSSTTAPAFF. For the CDR3, the DNA is TGTGCCAGCAGTTCAACAACCGCCCCAGCTTTCTTT.

The chain links TRBV5-1 to TRBJ2-7, with D unresolved. The CDR3 is 12 amino acids. From germline, CDR1 is SGHRS and CDR2 YFSETQ. Trimming removed 3 bases at V and 4 bases at J, with 8 bases between. Here the CDR3 DNA reads TGCGCCAGCAGCTCAAAACGGTACGAGCAGTACTTC. Amino acid sequence: CASSSKRYEQYF.

The rearrangement uses TRBV30 and TRBJ1-5; D unresolved. Germline assignment: CDR1 GTSNPN and CDR2 SVGIG (reference sequence). This CDR3 contains 13 residues. V lost 0 bases and J 5 bases, leaving 8 bases between the germline ends. CDR3 nucleotides: TGTGCCTGGAGTGTACGAGGGTATCAGCCCCAGCATTTT. It yields the protein CAWSVRGYQPQHF. The whole variable domain, filled in from reference TRBV30 and TRBJ1-5, reads SQTIHQWPATLVQPVGSPLSLECTVEGTSNPNLYWYRQAAGRGLQLLFYSVGIGQISSEVPQNLSASRPQDRQFILSSKKLLLSDSGFYLCAWSVRGYQPQHFGDGTRLSIL.

The chain uses TRBV29-1 and TRBJ2-7, with 9 bases fitting TRBD1. Germline CDR1 SQVTM, CDR2 ANQGSEA. The CDR3 is made up of 14 amino acids. Trimming at V came to 6 bases and at J to 3 bases, leaving 9 bases not matched to a gene. CDR3 coding DNA: TGCAGCGTAGAGACCGGGACAGGGTTCTACGAGCAGTACTTC. It translates to CSVETGTGFYEQYF.

This clone was recorded once. Other DNA sequences in the sample encode the same CDR3. The chain couples TRBV2 to TRBJ1-2; D remains unclear. CDR3 length: 12 amino acids. Germline CDR1 reads SNHLY; CDR2 reads FYNNEI. The V gene lost 6 bases and the J gene lost 2 bases, with 7 bases spanning the gap. The CDR3 is CASSTANYGYTF. The CDR3 DNA sequence: TGTGCCAGCAGCACAGCCAACTATGGCTACACCTTC.

The chain has TRBV27 and TRBJ2-7; TRBD1 matches 7 bases. With 2 bases clipped from V and 2 bases from J, the junction kept 6 bases outside the gene matches. The length of the CDR3 is 15 residues. Germline CDR1 is MNHEY and CDR2 is SMNVEV (reference sequence). CDR3 sequence (DNA): TGTGCCAGCAGTTTAGGGGGACAGCTTACCTACGAGCAGTACTTC. Translation: CASSLGGQLTYEQYF.